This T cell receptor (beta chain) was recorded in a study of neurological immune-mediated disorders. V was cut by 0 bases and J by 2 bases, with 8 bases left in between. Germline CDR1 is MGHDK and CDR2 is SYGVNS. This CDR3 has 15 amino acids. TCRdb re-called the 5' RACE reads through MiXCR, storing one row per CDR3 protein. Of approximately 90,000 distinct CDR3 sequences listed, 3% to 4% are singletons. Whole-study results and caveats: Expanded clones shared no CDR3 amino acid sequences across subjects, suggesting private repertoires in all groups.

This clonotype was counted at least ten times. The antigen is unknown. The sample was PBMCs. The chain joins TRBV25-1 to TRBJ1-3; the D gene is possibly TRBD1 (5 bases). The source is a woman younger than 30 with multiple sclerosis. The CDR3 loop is CASSEYRGTGNTIYF. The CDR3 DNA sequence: TGTGCCAGCAGTGAATATAGGGGCACTGGAAACACCATATATTTT.